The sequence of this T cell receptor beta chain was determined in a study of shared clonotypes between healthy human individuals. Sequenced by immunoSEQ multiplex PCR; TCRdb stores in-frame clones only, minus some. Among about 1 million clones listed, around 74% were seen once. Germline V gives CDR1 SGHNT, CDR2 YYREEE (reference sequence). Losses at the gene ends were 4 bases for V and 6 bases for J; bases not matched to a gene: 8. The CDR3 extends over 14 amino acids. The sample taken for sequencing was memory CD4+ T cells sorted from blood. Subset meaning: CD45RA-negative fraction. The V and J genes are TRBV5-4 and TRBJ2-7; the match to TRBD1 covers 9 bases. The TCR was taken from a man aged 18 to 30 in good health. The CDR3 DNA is TGTGCCAGCAGCCCGGGACAGGGAGTCCGCGAGCAGTACTTC. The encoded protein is CASSPGQGVREQYF.